The following is a TCR beta chain sequence with its context. The data belong to a study of radiation and T cells in renal cell carcinoma. Germline V CDR1 and CDR2: MGHRA, YSYEKL. This CDR3 is 16 amino acids long. The J segment lost 4 bases and the V segment lost 0 bases, leaving 6 bases of the junction unmatched. The time point was: baseline pretreatment blood. This sample's treatment: 15 Gy SBRT to primary tumor, nephrectomy 4 weeks later. The method was immunoSEQ multiplex PCR; TCRdb's version includes in-frame clones alone and lacks a portion of them. The repertoire includes approximately 110,000 clones, approximately 80% of them detected once, and around 3% sits in the top ten.

The origin of this receptor is a woman aged 60-75 years with renal cell carcinoma. J is TRBJ2-7 and V is TRBV4-1, with 10 bases identical to TRBD2. Sequencing was performed on blood, taken from a patient whose treatment included radiotherapy and nephrectomy. The CDR3: CASSQEITSGAYEQYF. DNA for the CDR3: TGCGCCAGCAGCCAAGAAATAACTAGCGGGGCATACGAGCAGTACTTC.